Each of the 27 T cell receptor beta chains below was sequenced from the same sample in a study of control samples from healthy donors and cancer patients. Only in-frame clones appear in the TCRdb table, and some are missing; sequencing was by immunoSEQ multiplex PCR. The sample consists of about 18,000 clones, around 80% of them appearing once. Specimen: PBMCs. Receptor source: a woman aged 70-85 years with lung cancer.

This chain uses TRBV7-6 with TRBJ2-3, with TRBD1 identical over 8 bases. In germline, CDR1 is SGHVS, CDR2 FNYEAQ. V was clipped by 4 bases and J by 3 bases; unmatched bases: 3. The CDR3 length is 14 residues. In nucleotides, the CDR3 is TGTGCCAGCAGCTCCGGGACAGGAACAGATACGCAGTATTTT. This sequence encodes CASSSGTGTDTQYF.

Turning to this clone: Sequence at one end of the junction differs from germline and may be a read error. The chain joins TRBV5-1 to TRBJ1-5; possibly TRBD1 for D (6 bases). CDR3 length: 15 residues. Germline V lookup: CDR1 SGHRS, CDR2 YFSETQ. CDR3 sequence (DNA): TGCGCCAGCTGCTTGGGGGCGGGGGGACATCAGCCCCAGCATTTT. Translated: CASCLGAGGHQPQHF.

The V and J genes are TRBV9 and TRBJ2-5; 10 bases match TRBD2. The CDR3 contains 15 residues. V lost 0 bases and J lost 5; bases outside the gene matches: 4. CDR1 is SGDLS, CDR2 YYNGEE, per germline. The CDR3 nucleotides read TGTGCCAGCAGCGTAGAGGGACTAGCGCAGGAGACCCAGTACTTC. It encodes CASSVEGLAQETQYF.

V usage is TRBV4-3 and J usage is TRBJ2-1, with 7 positions matching TRBD2. V gave up 0 bases and J gave up 3 bases; unmatched junction bases: 5. The CDR3 sequence is 16 residues long. Germline lookup yields CDR1 LGHNA and CDR2 YSLEER. The CDR3 nucleotides are TGCGCCAGCAGCCAAGATGGACTAGTGCGCTACAATGAGCAGTTCTTC. Translated, it gives CASSQDGLVRYNEQFF.

The chain combines TRBV6-2 or TRBV6-3 with TRBJ2-1; 10 positions agree with TRBD2. Germline V lookup: CDR1 MNHEY, CDR2 SVGEGT. V shed 2 bases, J shed 6 bases, and the junction held 4 bases outside the gene matches. The CDR3 has 15 amino acids. CDR3: CASSYGTSVANEQFF. The CDR3 DNA is TGTGCCAGCAGTTACGGGACTAGCGTAGCCAATGAGCAGTTCTTC.

J is TRBJ1-2 and V is TRBV5-6; 8 bases align to TRBD1. V was clipped by 4 bases and J by 8 bases; unmatched bases: 4. Germline CDR1 SGHDT, CDR2 YYEEEE. The CDR3 loop spans 12 amino acids. The CDR3 spells CASSLRGLGYTF. CDR3 sequence (DNA): TGTGCCAGCAGCCTCAGGGGGCTCGGCTACACCTTC. Using reference TRBV5-6 and TRBJ1-2 for the parts outside the CDR3, the full variable domain is DAGVTQSPTHLIKTRGQQVTLRCSPKSGHDTVSWYQQALGQGPQFIFQYYEEEERQRGNFPDRFSGHQFPNYSSELNVNALLLGDSALYLCASSLRGLGYTFGSGTRLTVV.

The chain has TRBV7-2 and TRBJ1-5, with TRBD1 as a possible D gene (5 bases). Germline V CDR1 and CDR2: SGHTA, FQGNSA. With 2 bases removed from V and 2 bases from J, the gap between germline ends came to 7 bases. This CDR3 region has 14 residues. Here the CDR3 reads CASSLRGRNQPQHF. The DNA of the CDR3 is TGTGCCAGCAGCTTACGGGGCCGCAATCAGCCCCAGCATTTT.

This clone was picked up a small number of times. The chain couples TRBV7-9 to TRBJ1-4, with a possible D match to TRBD1 (5 bases). This CDR3 is 15 amino acids long. V shed 5 bases and J shed 6 bases, with 16 bases lying between them. In germline, CDR1 is SEHNR, CDR2 FQNEAQ (reference sequence). The CDR3 is CASSPVLGPDEKLFF. As DNA, the CDR3 is TGTGCCAGCAGCCCCGTCTTGGGACCTGATGAAAAACTGTTTTTT.

This rearrangement joins TRBV5-4 to TRBJ2-7; D gene uncertain. Germline V gene lookup returns CDR1 SGHNT and CDR2 YYREEE (reference sequence). V lost 0 bases and J lost 5, with 12 bases in between. This CDR3 has 14 residues. The CDR3 is CASSLEVANNEQYF. The CDR3 DNA reads TGTGCCAGCAGCTTGGAGGTCGCCAATAACGAGCAGTACTTC.

The CDR3 DNA reads TGTGCCTCCCAACAGGGAACTGGAAACACCATATATTTT. Translation gives CASQQGTGNTIYF. The chain carries TRBV30 and TRBJ1-3, with D possibly TRBD1 on 6 matching bases. The V gene lost 7 bases and the J gene lost 2 bases, with 12 bases spanning the gap. The CDR3 is 13 residues long. Germline V gene data show CDR1 as GTSNPN and CDR2 as SVGIG (reference sequence).

The genes are TRBV27 and TRBJ2-1; 7 bases align to TRBD1. Losses at the gene ends were 10 bases for V and 7 bases for J; bases not matched to a gene: 10. Germline CDR1 MNHEY, CDR2 SMNVEV (reference sequence). The CDR3 totals 13 residues. The chain's CDR3 is CATADRDGNEQFF. In DNA, the CDR3 is TGTGCCACCGCTGACAGGGATGGAAATGAGCAGTTCTTC.

The chain combines TRBV19 with TRBJ1-5, with 10 bases fitting TRBD1. Per the germline V gene, CDR1 is LNHDA and CDR2 is SQIVND (reference sequence). J was trimmed by 5 bases and V by 6 bases; bases with no gene match: 7. The CDR3 consists of 15 residues. Written as DNA, the CDR3 is TGTGCCAGTAGGATTCGGGGGACAGGGGATCAGCCCCAGCATTTT. Its translation is CASRIRGTGDQPQHF.

The chain is built from TRBV5-1 and TRBJ2-2; D assignment may be TRBD1 or TRBD2 (5 bases each). The germline V gene has CDR1 SGHRS and CDR2 YFSETQ. The CDR3 is 15 residues long. Deletions cut 7 bases from V and 0 bases from J, with 13 bases between. CDR3 amino acids: CASGPGPANTGELFF. CDR3 nucleotide sequence: TGCGCCAGCGGACCGGGACCCGCGAACACCGGGGAGCTGTTTTTT. The full variable domain, completed using reference TRBV5-1 and TRBJ2-2, is KAGVTQTPRYLIKTRGQQVTLSCSPISGHRSVSWYQQTPGQGLQFLFEYFSETQRNKGNFPGRFSGRQFSNSRSEMNVSTLELGDSALYLCASGPGPANTGELFFGEGSRLTVL.

The chain is built from TRBV20-1 and TRBJ2-1; 9 bases match TRBD2. Per germline, CDR1 DFQATT and CDR2 SNEGSKA (reference sequence). The length of the CDR3 is 15 residues. Trimming took 3 bases from V and 0 from J; bases not matched to a gene: 3. The CDR3 DNA reads as TGCAGTGCTAGTAGCGGGAGTATCTCCTACAATGAGCAGTTCTTC. It specifies CSASSGSISYNEQFF.

The V call is TRBV11-3, the J call TRBJ2-2; 11 bases are shared with TRBD2. CDR3 length: 17 amino acids. V trimming: 5 bases; J trimming: 9 bases; junction bases outside the gene matches: 14. In germline, CDR1 is SGHNT, CDR2 YENEEA. CDR3 nucleotide sequence: TGTGCCAGCAGCCTCCAGACTAGCGGGATAGTGACCAGGGAGCTGTTTTTT. As protein: CASSLQTSGIVTRELFF.

A few counts support this clone. The genes are TRBV28 and TRBJ1-5; 7 bases match TRBD1. Unmatched junction bases numbered 3, after V lost 4 bases and J lost 3 bases. Germline CDR1 and CDR2: MDHEN and SYDVKM. The CDR3 length is 14 residues. As DNA, the CDR3 is TGTGCCAGCAGTTGGGACAGCTTCAATCAGCCCCAGCATTTT. This encodes CASSWDSFNQPQHF.

V usage is TRBV27 and J usage is TRBJ2-3, with D uncertain. CDR3 length equals 14 residues. Trimming pared 6 bases from V and 4 bases from J, leaving 14 bases between. Per germline, CDR1 MNHEY and CDR2 SMNVEV (reference sequence). The CDR3 is CASSLFPPPDTQYF. The CDR3 region has the DNA TGTGCCAGCAGCCTCTTCCCACCGCCAGATACGCAGTATTTT.

The rearrangement links TRBV20-1 to TRBJ1-1, with D unclear. This CDR3 spans 10 amino acids. The ends were cut back, 7 bases at V and 4 bases at J, with 7 bases in the middle. Germline V gene data show CDR1 as DFQATT and CDR2 as SNEGSKA (reference sequence). In nucleotides, the CDR3 is TGCAGTGTCATAAGCACTGAAGCTTTCTTT. Translation: CSVISTEAFF.

This sequence joins TRBV9 and TRBJ1-1; unclear D gene. Germline CDR1 reads SGDLS; CDR2 reads YYNGEE. V was trimmed by 4 bases and J by 3 bases, leaving 16 bases between them. The CDR3 consists of 15 residues. CDR3 coding DNA: TGTGCCAGCAGCCTAGGAGGAGGTAGTGACACTGAAGCTTTCTTT. As protein: CASSLGGGSDTEAFF.

The chain recombines TRBV4-2 with TRBJ1-4; D is unresolved. CDR1 is LGHNA and CDR2 is YNFKEQ in the germline V gene. Between the trimmed V and J ends, which lost 0 bases and 11 bases, there was a span of 7 bases. The CDR3 sequence is 12 residues long. This CDR3 reads CASSQERWKLFF. The CDR3 DNA reads as TGTGCCAGCAGCCAAGAACGTTGGAAACTGTTTTTT.

V and J are TRBV11-1 and TRBJ1-6; no firm D call. CDR1 and CDR2 from the germline V gene are SGHAT and FQDESV (reference sequence). This CDR3 contains 14 residues. Trimming took off 5 bases at V and 10 bases at J, with 15 bases between the two ends. As DNA, the CDR3 is TGTGCCAGCAGCGCGGACTGGATTGGATCACCCCTCCACTTT. Protein sequence: CASSADWIGSPLHF.

This chain uses TRBV7-9 with TRBJ2-1; TRBD2 aligns across 9 bases. The CDR3 has 16 amino acids. Germline V CDR1 and CDR2: SEHNR, FQNEAQ (reference sequence). The ends lost 1 base at V and 0 bases at J; junction bases unmatched: 1. The CDR3 DNA follows: TGTGCCAGCAGCTTAGTAGCGGGAGTCTCCTACAATGAGCAGTTCTTC. It codes for CASSLVAGVSYNEQFF.

CDR3 sequence (DNA): TGTGCCAGCAGTCCCTCTCCCCCGGTCTGGCTCTATGAGCAGTTCTTC. It codes for CASSPSPPVWLYEQFF. The genes are TRBV6-2 or TRBV6-3 and TRBJ2-1; D call uncertain. The germline CDR1 and CDR2 sequences are MNHEY and SVGEGT. V gave up 5 bases and J gave up 8 bases, with 22 bases separating them. CDR3 size: 16 residues.

This sequence joins TRBV5-4 and TRBJ2-5, with 10 bases fitting TRBD1. V lost 4 bases and J lost 2; bases outside the gene matches: 8. Germline V gene sequence: CDR1 SGHNT, CDR2 YYREEE (reference sequence). The CDR3 contains 16 residues. CDR3 nucleotides: TGTGCCAGCAGCAGGGAGGGGACAGGGGTTCAAGAGACCCAGTACTTC. The encoded protein is CASSREGTGVQETQYF.

The chain recombines TRBV2 with TRBJ2-7; 12 bases line up with TRBD2. CDR3 length equals 15 residues. V was clipped by 6 bases and J by 6 bases; unmatched bases: 9. The germline V gene has CDR1 SNHLY and CDR2 FYNNEI. The CDR3 is CASRASGRGSGEQYF. The CDR3, as DNA: TGTGCCAGCAGGGCTAGCGGGAGGGGTTCGGGCGAGCAGTACTTC.

The chain's CDR3 is CASSLAGTRSWEQFF. CDR3 nucleotide sequence: TGTGCCAGCAGTTTGGCCGGGACTAGATCGTGGGAGCAGTTCTTC. This sequence joins TRBV28 and TRBJ2-1; 8 nucleotides align to TRBD2. CDR3 length: 15 amino acids. Germline CDR1 and CDR2: MDHEN and SYDVKM. Trimming removed 3 bases from V and 10 bases from J; junction bases left unmatched: 11.

The V call is TRBV11-2, the J call TRBJ1-5, with D possibly matching TRBD1 (6 bases). V was trimmed by 4 bases and J by 4 bases, leaving 11 bases between them. This CDR3 has 14 residues. Per germline, CDR1 SGHAT and CDR2 FQNNGV. The CDR3 DNA sequence: TGTGCCAGCAGCTCGGACAGAGGGAATCAGCCCCAGCATTTT. Its protein is CASSSDRGNQPQHF.